Below, one T cell receptor (beta chain) is given with its context. This sample is drawn from a study of technical replicates of blood from a handful of donors. Profiled with immunoSEQ multiplex PCR; TCRdb holds only in-frame clones, not every one. Of under 100,000 clones listed, 90% to 95% are singletons. The junction had 6 bases not matched to a gene; V was cut back by 5 bases and J by 8 bases. The CDR3 extends over 13 amino acids. CDR1 and CDR2 (germline): SGHTA, FQGTGA. This clonotype originated in a human donor in good health. The chain is built from TRBV7-3 and TRBJ1-2; 9 bases are shared with TRBD1. Source material: T cells isolated from PBMCs. The CDR3 nucleotides read TGTGCCAGCAGCCTACGGACAGGGGAGGGCTACACCTTC. This translates into CASSLRTGEGYTF.